This entry features one T cell receptor (beta chain) sequence. Repertoires were generated with immunoSEQ multiplex PCR, while TCRdb's copy carries only in-frame clones and drops some. The repertoire has about 140,000 clones, approximately 84% of them found once; the top ten carry 2.6%. The data originate from a study of blood T cell repertoires in COVID-19. Germline lookup yields CDR1 MNHNY and CDR2 SVGAGI (reference sequence). V was trimmed by 5 bases and J by 4 bases, leaving 21 bases between them. The CDR3 runs 16 residues. Sequencing used peripheral blood. The source is a human donor with acute or convalescent COVID-19. The donor label of this sample is uncertain. J is TRBJ2-7 and V is TRBV6-6, with D maybe TRBD1 (6 bases). The CDR3 region is CASSKPTDSEPYEQYF. Written as DNA, the CDR3 is TGTGCCAGCAGTAAACCGACGGACAGTGAACCTTACGAGCAGTACTTC.